The clone carrying this TCR beta chain was seen a handful of times. The protocol was immunoSEQ multiplex PCR, while the TCRdb copy is restricted to in-frame clones and leaves out a portion. Of 50,000 to 65,000 clones in the sample, 88% were seen once. The data were taken from a study of blood T cell repertoires in COVID-19. This CDR3 contains 14 residues. The V gene's germline CDR1 is MDHEN and CDR2 SYDVKM. Trimming removed 2 bases at V and 7 bases at J, with 14 bases between. The clonotype was recovered from a human donor in a cohort sampled during active COVID-19. This rearrangement joins TRBV28 to TRBJ1-1; tentatively, D is TRBD1 (6 bases). Input material: peripheral blood. This chain's CDR3 is CASSLIQGRNEAFF. As DNA, the CDR3 is TGTGCCAGCAGTTTAATACAGGGAAGGAATGAAGCTTTCTTT. The complete variable domain, with remaining parts taken from reference TRBV28 and TRBJ1-1, reads DVKVTQSSRYLVKRTGEKVFLECVQDMDHENMFWYRQDPGLGLRLIYFSYDVKMKEKGDIPEGYSVSREKKERFSLILESASTNQTSMYLCASSLIQGRNEAFFGQGTRLTVV.